The 8 T cell receptor beta chains below come from one sample, sequenced in a study of cytomegalovirus exposure and HLA in healthy donors. Researchers ran the PCR with 60 Vbeta and 13 Jbeta primers. Using immunoSEQ multiplex PCR, the repertoire was profiled, and TCRdb retains in-frame clones only, with some absent. Of over 150,000 clones listed, more than 80% are singletons. Sequenced input: PBMCs. Receptors originate from a man aged 18 to 29 in good health and CMV-seronegative.

The CDR3 region is CASSPWRQHPNEKLFF. The CDR3 DNA sequence: TGTGCCAGTAGTCCTTGGCGACAGCACCCTAATGAAAAACTGTTTTTT. The gene calls are TRBV19 and TRBJ1-4; perhaps TRBD1 as D (5 bases). The CDR3 loop spans 16 amino acids. Germline V gene sequence: CDR1 LNHDA, CDR2 SQIVND (reference sequence). V was pared by 5 bases and J by 3 bases, with 16 bases between.

The gene calls are TRBV6-5 and TRBJ1-1, with D tentatively TRBD1 (5 bases). Germline V gene sequence: CDR1 MNHEY, CDR2 SVGAGI. Trimming left V 10 bases short and J 5 bases short, with 20 bases between. This CDR3 is built from 14 residues. As DNA, the CDR3 is TGTGCCACCCGTTCCAAGGGGTTGTATACTGAAGCTTTCTTT. Its protein product is CATRSKGLYTEAFF.

This clone has a handful of counts. The rearrangement links TRBV19 to TRBJ2-7; 12 bases line up with TRBD1. V lost 1 base and J lost 6; bases outside the gene matches: 4. Germline loops: CDR1 LNHDA, CDR2 SQIVND (reference sequence). The CDR3 spans 15 residues. CDR3 DNA sequence: TGTGCCAGTAGTATAGGGGACAGGGGGCCGGGCGAGCAGTACTTC. Translation: CASSIGDRGPGEQYF. Full variable domain (outside the CDR3, taken from reference TRBV19 and TRBJ2-7): DGGITQSPKYLFRKEGQNVTLSCEQNLNHDAMYWYRQDPGQGLRLIYYSQIVNDFQKGDIAEGYSVSREKKESFPLTVTSAQKNPTAFYLCASSIGDRGPGEQYFGPGTRLTVT.

This clone was found a few times. The chain carries TRBV25-1 and TRBJ1-2, with D perhaps matching TRBD1 (6 bases). The CDR3 consists of 14 residues. The germline V gene encodes CDR1 MGHDK and CDR2 SYGVNS. With 6 bases removed from V and 1 base from J, the gap between germline ends came to 12 bases. For the CDR3, the DNA is TGTGCCAGCAGCGACAGGACGCATAACTATGGCTACACCTTC. Amino acid sequence: CASSDRTHNYGYTF.

For this clone: Sequence at one end of the junction differs from germline and may be a read error. The chain has TRBV20-1 and TRBJ1-5, with D uncertain. The CDR3 is 10 residues long. The germline V gene encodes CDR1 DFQATT and CDR2 SNEGSKA (reference sequence). The CDR3 loop is CSAGRGGQRF. The CDR3 DNA follows: TGCAGTGCTGGAAGAGGAGGGCAGCGTTTT.

This chain links TRBV2 with TRBJ2-1, with TRBD1 matching over 10 bases. The CDR3 totals 18 residues. The germline CDR1 and CDR2 sequences are SNHLY and FYNNEI. Trimming cost V 4 bases and J 4 bases; bases outside gene matches: 13. The CDR3 reads CASSVTGGRIGSYNEQFF. The CDR3 DNA reads TGTGCCAGCAGTGTGACAGGGGGCAGAATCGGGAGTTACAATGAGCAGTTCTTC.

This clone was recorded once. This chain links TRBV6-1 with TRBJ2-3; no reliable D call. The CDR3 is made up of 13 amino acids. CDR1 and CDR2 (germline): MNHNS, SASEGT. V lost 9 bases to trimming and J lost 0 bases, with 10 bases between them. The CDR3 loop reads CASLLTSTDTQYF. The CDR3 nucleotides read TGTGCCAGTTTACTTACTAGCACAGATACGCAGTATTTT.

This clone appeared once. Here the CDR3 DNA reads TGTGCCACCCATGGCGGGTTCTCTGGAAACACCATATATTTT. Translation: CATHGGFSGNTIYF. The chain uses TRBV19 and TRBJ1-3; no reliable D call. V was cut by 10 bases and J by 0 bases, with 13 bases left in between. The germline gives CDR1 LNHDA, CDR2 SQIVND (reference sequence). There are 14 residues in the CDR3.